A selection of T cell receptor beta chains follows, all from one sample in a study of blood T cell repertoires in COVID-19. Assay: immunoSEQ multiplex PCR; the TCRdb copy retains only in-frame clones and omits some. Of under 450,000 clones listed, 83% are singletons. Material: PBMCs or T cells enriched from blood (not recorded which). The source is a woman aged 45 to 65 who had recovered from COVID-19. Both conserved end residues are part of each CDR3. A D gene is named only where the DNA matches it firmly. Clone size, where shown, is once, few, many, or a class for clones that have expanded.

J gene: TRBJ2-3; clone size: .; V gene: TRBV5-1; D gene: .; CDR3 protein: CASSLLKGGGDTQYF; CDR3 DNA: TGCGCCAGCAGCTTGCTAAAAGGGGGGGGCGATACGCAGTATTTT
J gene: TRBJ2-7; clone size: few; V gene: TRBV19; D gene: TRBD1; CDR3 protein: CASSMRQGVSYEQYF; CDR3 DNA: TGTGCCAGTAGTATGCGACAGGGGGTTAGTTACGAGCAGTACTTC
J gene: TRBJ1-5; clone size: few; V gene: TRBV2; D gene: .; CDR3 protein: CASSATGGSWGPQHF; CDR3 DNA: TGTGCCAGCAGTGCCACGGGGGGCTCGTGGGGGCCCCAGCATTTT
J gene: TRBJ1-1; clone size: .; V gene: TRBV13; D gene: .; CDR3 protein: CASSSSGSRGAFF; CDR3 DNA: TGTGCCAGCAGCTCCAGCGGTTCCAGAGGAGCTTTCTTT
J gene: TRBJ2-1; clone size: once; V gene: TRBV5-1; D gene: .; CDR3 protein: CASSLRGLPNNEQFF; CDR3 DNA: TGCGCCAGCAGCTTACGGGGACTCCCTAACAATGAGCAGTTCTTC
J gene: TRBJ1-3; clone size: .; V gene: TRBV30; D gene: .; CDR3 protein: CAWSRGASGNTIYF; CDR3 DNA: TGTGCCTGGAGTCGGGGGGCTTCTGGAAACACCATATATTTT
J gene: TRBJ2-7; clone size: .; V gene: TRBV21-1; D gene: .; CDR3 protein: CASSKDTGIEQYF; CDR3 DNA: TGTGCCAGCAGCAAAGATACGGGGATCGAGCAGTACTTC
J gene: TRBJ1-3; clone size: .; V gene: TRBV27; D gene: .; CDR3 protein: CASSPQGSTAGNTIYF; CDR3 DNA: TGTGCCAGCAGTCCCCAGGGATCGACAGCTGGAAACACCATATATTTT
J gene: TRBJ2-7; clone size: .; V gene: TRBV20-1; D gene: .; CDR3 protein: CSAAASYEQYF; CDR3 DNA: TGCAGTGCCGCGGCGTCCTACGAGCAGTACTTC
J gene: TRBJ1-5; clone size: .; V gene: TRBV6-2/TRBV6-3; D gene: TRBD1; CDR3 protein: CASSYRRTGIQPQHF; CDR3 DNA: TGTGCCAGCAGTTACCGGAGGACAGGGATCCAGCCCCAGCATTTT
J gene: TRBJ1-4; clone size: .; V gene: TRBV21-1; D gene: .; CDR3 protein: CASSKGQGKWKLFF; CDR3 DNA: TGTGCCAGCAGCAAAGGACAGGGAAAGTGGAAACTGTTTTTT
J gene: TRBJ1-5; clone size: .; V gene: TRBV20-1; D gene: .; CDR3 protein: CSASLGANQPQHF; CDR3 DNA: TGCAGTGCTAGTTTGGGAGCTAATCAGCCCCAGCATTTT
J gene: TRBJ2-4; clone size: .; V gene: TRBV30; D gene: .; CDR3 protein: CACETRGQKNIQYF; CDR3 DNA: TGTGCCTGCGAGACCAGGGGCCAAAAAAACATTCAGTACTTC
J gene: TRBJ1-2; clone size: few; V gene: TRBV30; D gene: .; CDR3 protein: CAYRERVYGYTF; CDR3 DNA: TGTGCCTACCGAGAGCGGGTATATGGCTACACCTTC
J gene: TRBJ1-4; clone size: .; V gene: TRBV19; D gene: .; CDR3 protein: CASRVAATNEKLFF; CDR3 DNA: TGTGCCAGTAGGGTGGCTGCAACTAATGAAAAACTGTTTTTT
J gene: TRBJ2-3; clone size: .; V gene: TRBV7-6; D gene: TRBD2; CDR3 protein: CASSLGRAGNRGTDTQYF; CDR3 DNA: TGTGCCAGCAGCTTAGGGAGAGCGGGAAATAGAGGCACAGATACGCAGTATTTT
J gene: TRBJ2-1; clone size: .; V gene: TRBV2; D gene: .; CDR3 protein: CASSVDYSIGQFF; CDR3 DNA: TGTGCCAGCAGTGTCGACTATAGTATCGGGCAGTTCTTC
J gene: TRBJ2-7; clone size: once; V gene: TRBV6-1; D gene: .; CDR3 protein: CASSEALVGYEQYF; CDR3 DNA: TGTGCCAGCAGTGAAGCACTAGTCGGCTACGAGCAGTACTTC
J gene: TRBJ2-7; clone size: .; V gene: TRBV30; D gene: TRBD2; CDR3 protein: CAWSEPPQTSGSVLYEQYF; CDR3 DNA: TGTGCCTGGAGCGAGCCCCCCCAGACTAGCGGGAGTGTGTTGTACGAGCAGTACTTC
J gene: TRBJ2-1; clone size: .; V gene: TRBV5-1; D gene: TRBD2; CDR3 protein: CASSSLAVSYNEQFF; CDR3 DNA: TGCGCCAGCAGCTCACTAGCGGTCTCCTACAATGAGCAGTTCTTC
J gene: TRBJ2-7; clone size: once; V gene: TRBV9; D gene: TRBD1; CDR3 protein: CASSSGQGAYEQYF; CDR3 DNA: TGTGCCAGCAGCAGTGGACAGGGGGCCTACGAGCAGTACTTC
J gene: TRBJ1-1; clone size: few; V gene: TRBV24-1; D gene: TRBD1; CDR3 protein: CATDRERDAEAFF; CDR3 DNA: TGTGCCACAGACAGGGAAAGGGACGCTGAAGCTTTCTTT
J gene: TRBJ2-7; clone size: .; V gene: TRBV5-6; D gene: .; CDR3 protein: CASSPDPGESYEQYF; CDR3 DNA: TGTGCCAGCAGCCCTGATCCGGGAGAAAGCTACGAGCAGTACTTC
J gene: TRBJ1-5; clone size: .; V gene: TRBV30; D gene: .; CDR3 protein: CACTEPGNQPQHF; CDR3 DNA: TGTGCCTGCACCGAGCCGGGGAATCAGCCCCAGCATTTT
J gene: TRBJ1-2; clone size: .; V gene: TRBV4-3; D gene: TRBD1; CDR3 protein: CASSQGPGQGYGYTF; CDR3 DNA: TGCGCCAGCAGCCAAGGCCCGGGACAGGGCTATGGCTACACCTTC
J gene: TRBJ1-3; clone size: once; V gene: TRBV7-9; D gene: .; CDR3 protein: CASSLGRTVDTGNTIYF; CDR3 DNA: TGTGCCAGCAGCTTGGGACGGACAGTGGACACTGGAAACACCATATATTTT
J gene: TRBJ1-1; clone size: .; V gene: TRBV9; D gene: .; CDR3 protein: CASSVPVGGWNTEAFF; CDR3 DNA: TGTGCCAGCAGCGTTCCGGTCGGGGGTTGGAACACTGAAGCTTTCTTT
J gene: TRBJ1-1; clone size: .; V gene: TRBV5-1; D gene: .; CDR3 protein: CASSPGGGAPTEAFF; CDR3 DNA: TGCGCCAGCAGCCCTGGAGGGGGGGCGCCCACTGAAGCTTTCTTT
J gene: TRBJ2-7; clone size: once; V gene: TRBV6-6; D gene: TRBD1; CDR3 protein: CASSRPGQFYEQYF; CDR3 DNA: TGTGCCAGCAGTCGACCGGGACAGTTCTACGAGCAGTACTTC
J gene: TRBJ2-3; clone size: .; V gene: TRBV4-3; D gene: TRBD2; CDR3 protein: CASSQDRLAGAHTQYF; CDR3 DNA: TGCGCCAGCAGCCAAGATCGACTAGCGGGAGCCCATACGCAGTATTTT
J gene: TRBJ2-2; clone size: .; V gene: TRBV5-1; D gene: .; CDR3 protein: CASSRTALNTGELFF; CDR3 DNA: TGCGCCAGCAGCCGGACAGCTCTAAACACCGGGGAGCTGTTTTTT
J gene: TRBJ1-2; clone size: few; V gene: TRBV19; D gene: TRBD1; CDR3 protein: CASSNTGQNYGYTF; CDR3 DNA: TGTGCCAGTAGTAACACGGGACAGAACTATGGCTACACCTTC
J gene: TRBJ2-3; clone size: .; V gene: TRBV12-3/TRBV12-4; D gene: .; CDR3 protein: CASSPQYTQYF; CDR3 DNA: TGTGCCAGCAGCCCACAATATACGCAGTATTTT
J gene: TRBJ2-1; clone size: few; V gene: TRBV4-2; D gene: TRBD1; CDR3 protein: CASSQDRDRGRQFF; CDR3 DNA: TGTGCCAGCAGCCAAGACCGAGACAGGGGTCGTCAGTTCTTC
J gene: TRBJ2-7; clone size: .; V gene: TRBV29-1; D gene: TRBD2; CDR3 protein: CSVARLAGGYEQYF; CDR3 DNA: TGCAGCGTAGCAAGACTAGCGGGAGGGTACGAGCAGTACTTC
J gene: TRBJ1-1; clone size: few; V gene: TRBV30; D gene: .; CDR3 protein: CAWSVRRNTEAFF; CDR3 DNA: TGTGCCTGGAGTGTACGGAGAAACACTGAAGCTTTCTTT
J gene: TRBJ1-1; clone size: few; V gene: TRBV29-1; D gene: .; CDR3 protein: CSVEQGLHTEAFF; CDR3 DNA: TGCAGCGTTGAACAGGGCTTGCACACTGAAGCTTTCTTT
J gene: TRBJ1-3; clone size: .; V gene: TRBV9; D gene: .; CDR3 protein: CASSVVPVANSGNTIYF; CDR3 DNA: TGTGCCAGCAGCGTAGTCCCGGTAGCCAACTCTGGAAACACCATATATTTT
J gene: TRBJ1-2; clone size: .; V gene: TRBV5-4; D gene: .; CDR3 protein: CASSPRTDNIYGYTF; CDR3 DNA: TGTGCCAGCAGCCCCCGGACAGATAATATCTATGGCTACACCTTC
J gene: TRBJ1-1; clone size: .; V gene: TRBV9; D gene: .; CDR3 protein: CASSPQGYTEAFF; CDR3 DNA: TGTGCCAGCAGCCCCCAGGGGTACACTGAAGCTTTCTTT
J gene: TRBJ2-3; clone size: .; V gene: TRBV5-4; D gene: TRBD2; CDR3 protein: CASSLVGRGGGTDTQYF; CDR3 DNA: TGTGCCAGCAGCTTGGTTGGGCGGGGAGGGGGCACAGATACGCAGTATTTT
J gene: TRBJ1-2; clone size: .; V gene: TRBV7-2; D gene: .; CDR3 protein: CASSLAPAGALLYGYTF; CDR3 DNA: TGTGCCAGCAGCTTAGCCCCCGCGGGGGCGCTTCTTTATGGCTACACCTTC
J gene: TRBJ1-6; clone size: .; V gene: TRBV7-9; D gene: .; CDR3 protein: CASSLDTGLNSPLHF; CDR3 DNA: TGTGCCAGCAGCTTAGATACAGGGTTGAATTCACCCCTCCACTTT
J gene: TRBJ2-3; clone size: .; V gene: TRBV11-2; D gene: .; CDR3 protein: CASSFGGASTDTQYF; CDR3 DNA: TGTGCCAGCAGCTTTGGGGGGGCTAGCACAGATACGCAGTATTTT